This paragraph covers one TCR beta chain sequence. The antigen this receptor binds is unknown. The input lacks base qualities; no much larger clone sits a single base away. The time point label, read with the paper, signifies: about 28 days (+/-7) after the second vaccine dose. AZD1222 recipients with second doses at about 4 weeks or about 12 weeks were pooled, because spike-specific TCR depth and breadth did not differ between schedules. The vaccinee samples were drawn from two UK trials, COV001 and COV002, one of which was a single-blind randomized controlled phase 2/3 trial testing AZD1222 (ChAdOx1 nCoV-19) in healthy adults. For TCRbeta chain sequencing, PBMC samples from trial participants were taken at day 0 and at day 28 after the second dose. Via the germline V gene (reference sequence), CDR1 is MNHEY and CDR2 SMNVEV. The CDR3 spans 15 residues, from the cysteine through the phenylalanine. The read is trimmed to its CDR3 DNA, 45 bases read in frame from base 1. Clipping removes 6 bases from V and 1 base from J, with 6 as the unmatched junction base count.

This record comes from a study of T cell responses to AZD1222 COVID-19 vaccine (TCRdb year 2021). For context, the study as a whole: A total of just over 230 trial participants underwent TCR sequencing, of whom about 210 received two doses of AZD1222 and approximately 25 received two doses of the MenACWY control vaccine. Trial participants were enrolled into age subgroups of 18-55, 56-69 and 70-plus years, which contained approximately 150, 28 and 58 TCR-sequenced participants, respectively.

The CDR3 regions of human TCRbeta chains were analyzed by immunosequencing. Turning to the authors' computational methods: TCRs in the repertoires were compared against a reference library of SARS-CoV-2-specific TCRs that had been generated with the MIRA antigen-specificity platform. Breadth meant the fraction of unique TCRs that were SARS-CoV-2-associated, whereas depth meant the fraction of total T cells that were SARS-CoV-2-associated. Using the MIRA data, each spike-specific TCR was mapped to the spike region that the TCR reacts to and placed in a CD4 or CD8 class. Log10-transformed breadth and depth values were compared by one-way ANOVA with Sidak's multiple comparisons tests. TCRdb limited this immuneACCESS table to in-frame rearrangements with V and J called. A share of clones is missing; checked studies link under half to unresolved V genes, and the rest is unexplained. V, J and clone size are taken as reported in that table, and D and trimming were inferred from the DNA itself. This sample gives over 150,000 clones in total; roughly 89% of them show up just once. Clones ranked in the top ten supply less than 1.3% of the sample.

Study-level results and caveats: Because no day 14 peak-response samples were available, the repertoires could be characterized only after the peak T cell response. Spike-specific TCR breadth and depth rose significantly after two AZD1222 doses compared with day 0 and with MenACWY recipients. The 56-69-year group was small, and its depth increase did not reach significance, likely because of low power. Vaccine-associated CD4 TCRs spanned the whole spike protein, with dominant responses in regions 160-218 and 743-854. Reportedly, almost half of the unique spike-specific TCRs recognized epitopes lying outside the regions that are mutated in the B.1.351 and B.1.1.7 variants. Only 5 to 7 AZD1222 recipients were SARS-CoV-2 seropositive at baseline, limiting conclusions about previously exposed vaccinees. Participants were mostly white British, with more females than males. The authors suggested clonal diversity may have been underestimated.

The TCR originated in an adult who received the AZD1222 COVID-19 vaccine. Sequenced here: peripheral blood, sampled 28 days after the second AZD1222 dose. This chain joins TRBV27 to TRBJ1-5, and 7 junctional nucleotides match TRBD1. The CDR3 loop reads CASRTGMSSNQPQHF. The nucleotides are TGTGCCAGCAGGACAGGGATGTCGAGCAATCAGCCCCAGCATTTT.